A selection of T cell receptor beta chains follows, all from one sample in a study of T cells in localized non-small cell lung cancer. The assay was immunoSEQ multiplex PCR, and TCRdb's table has in-frame clones only and misses some. The sample carries fewer than 20,000 clones, about 86% recorded once. Sequencing was performed on peripheral blood, taken before any cancer treatment. The receptors here all came from a male donor at least 60 years old with stage III lung adenocarcinoma. CDR3s include the opening cysteine and the closing phenylalanine or tryptophan. A D gene is named only where the DNA matches it firmly. Expanded clones are given a class, and other clones once, few, many or no size at all.

J gene,clone size,D gene,V gene,CDR3 protein,CDR3 DNA
TRBJ2-3,.,.,TRBV28,CASSVGPGWTTDTQYF,TGTGCCAGCAGTGTCGGACCTGGGTGGACCACAGATACGCAGTATTTT
TRBJ2-1,.,.,TRBV2,CASGAGSEQFF,TGTGCCAGCGGAGCAGGGTCCGAGCAGTTCTTC
TRBJ2-5,.,TRBD1,TRBV5-1,CASREMGQGQETQYF,TGCGCCAGCAGGGAAATGGGACAGGGACAAGAGACCCAGTACTTC
TRBJ1-5,.,.,TRBV30,CAWGQPDQPQHF,TGTGCCTGGGGGCAACCGGATCAGCCCCAGCATTTT
TRBJ2-7,.,.,TRBV2,CASSPRWEQYF,TGTGCCAGCAGTCCAAGGTGGGAGCAGTACTTC
TRBJ2-3,once,.,TRBV9,CASSVSASTDTQYF,TGTGCCAGCAGCGTTTCGGCTAGCACAGATACGCAGTATTTT
TRBJ2-6,.,.,TRBV18,CASSGQTSSGANVLTF,TGTGCCAGCTCGGGACAGACTAGCTCTGGGGCCAACGTCCTGACTTTC
TRBJ1-2,.,.,TRBV5-1,CASRSDGRGPYGYTF,TGCGCCAGCAGGTCAGATGGTCGGGGCCCCTATGGCTACACCTTC
TRBJ2-7,few,.,TRBV6-1,CASSELAGGFGEQYF,TGTGCCAGCAGTGAATTGGCAGGGGGGTTCGGAGAGCAGTACTTC
TRBJ1-3,.,.,TRBV29-1,CSVDKGNTIYF,TGCAGCGTTGACAAGGGAAACACCATATATTTT
TRBJ2-5,once,.,TRBV19,CASSVTGRMSQETQYF,TGTGCCAGTAGCGTCACAGGACGGATGAGCCAAGAGACCCAGTACTTC
TRBJ1-4,once,.,TRBV10-3,CAIRSEGTNEKLFF,TGTGCCATCAGGAGCGAGGGAACTAATGAAAAACTGTTTTTT
TRBJ1-2,.,.,TRBV19,CASSMARHYGYTF,TGTGCCAGTAGTATGGCACGTCACTATGGCTACACCTTC
TRBJ2-7,.,TRBD2,TRBV11-2,CASSPGGGLHEQYF,TGTGCCAGCAGCCCCGGGGGGGGTCTCCACGAGCAGTACTTC
TRBJ2-2,.,TRBD1,TRBV7-3,CASSVYGTGNTGELFF,TGTGCCAGCAGCGTTTACGGGACAGGGAACACCGGGGAGCTGTTTTTT
TRBJ1-2,.,.,TRBV19,CASSIGTANYGYTF,TGTGCCAGTAGTATAGGAACAGCTAACTATGGCTACACCTTC
TRBJ1-2,few,TRBD1,TRBV4-1,CASSQVGPRETGGTSSGYTF,TGCGCCAGCAGCCAAGTGGGGCCGCGGGAGACAGGGGGAACTTCGTCCGGCTACACCTTC
TRBJ2-6,.,.,TRBV19,CASSIRTSGANVLTF,TGTGCCAGTAGTATCCGGACCTCTGGGGCCAACGTCCTGACTTTC
TRBJ1-5,.,.,TRBV4-2,CASSQGDEGNNQPQHF,TGTGCCAGCAGCCAAGGGGACGAGGGGAACAATCAGCCCCAGCATTTT
TRBJ2-3,.,TRBD2,TRBV15,CATSSPGTSGEIDTQYF,TGTGCCACCAGCAGCCCCGGGACTAGCGGGGAGATTGATACGCAGTATTTT
TRBJ1-1,.,.,TRBV6-1,CASRRDGNTEAFF,TGTGCCAGCAGGAGGGACGGGAACACTGAAGCTTTCTTT
TRBJ1-1,.,.,TRBV6-1,CASSDRVGAQPDTEAFF,TGTGCCAGCAGTGACCGGGTTGGCGCCCAGCCAGACACTGAAGCTTTCTTT
TRBJ2-1,.,.,TRBV18,CASSPSRGAFNEQFF,TGTGCCAGCTCACCGTCACGGGGGGCATTTAATGAGCAGTTCTTC
TRBJ2-2,.,TRBD2,TRBV9,CASQRGGGPTGELFF,TGTGCCTCTCAGCGTGGGGGGGGACCCACCGGGGAGCTGTTTTTT
TRBJ1-1,.,.,TRBV2,CASSVTGTEAFF,TGTGCCAGCAGCGTTACCGGGACTGAAGCTTTCTTT
TRBJ2-7,once,TRBD1,TRBV18,CASSPRDRGLYEQYF,TGTGCCAGCTCACCCCGGGACAGGGGGCTTTACGAGCAGTACTTC
TRBJ1-1,.,.,TRBV6-5,CASSYSGLGQGFEAFF,TGTGCCAGCAGTTACTCCGGGCTGGGGCAGGGGTTTGAAGCTTTCTTT
TRBJ1-1,.,.,TRBV11-2,CASSPSWTVMNTEAFF,TGTGCCAGCAGCCCCTCCTGGACAGTCATGAACACTGAAGCTTTCTTT
TRBJ2-6,.,.,TRBV6-1,CASSRSGANVLTF,TGTGCCAGCAGTCGGAGTGGGGCCAACGTCCTGACTTTC
TRBJ2-1,.,TRBD1,TRBV7-9,CASSPRGTVYNEQFF,TGTGCCAGCAGCCCCAGGGGGACAGTCTACAATGAGCAGTTCTTC
TRBJ2-2,.,TRBD2,TRBV2,CASNAGAGELFF,TGTGCCAGCAACGCGGGGGCCGGGGAGCTGTTTTTT
TRBJ1-1,.,.,TRBV6-1,CASSLIGDTEAFF,TGTGCCAGCAGTCTAATCGGGGACACTGAAGCTTTCTTT
TRBJ1-2,.,TRBD1,TRBV6-6,CASSPGGPYGYTF,TGTGCCAGCAGTCCAGGGGGACCCTATGGCTACACCTTC
TRBJ1-2,.,TRBD1,TRBV6-5,CASSYRGQIGYGYTF,TGTGCCAGCAGTTACCGGGGACAGATAGGCTATGGCTACACCTTC
TRBJ2-6,few,TRBD1,TRBV5-6,CASSFSPGQVSGANVLTF,TGTGCCAGCAGCTTCTCCCCGGGACAGGTCTCTGGGGCCAACGTCCTGACTTTC
TRBJ1-5,.,.,TRBV30,CAWSRGISNQPQHF,TGTGCCTGGAGTAGGGGGATAAGCAATCAGCCCCAGCATTTT
TRBJ2-7,.,.,TRBV7-9,CASSDSGGTDEQYF,TGTGCCAGCAGCGACTCGGGGGGCACGGACGAGCAGTACTTC
TRBJ1-6,.,.,TRBV6-1,CASSDRLDSPLHF,TGTGCCAGCAGTGACAGGTTAGATTCACCCCTCCACTTT
TRBJ1-5,once,.,TRBV5-4,CASSLTHGVYSNQPQHF,TGTGCCAGCAGCTTGACACACGGAGTCTATAGCAATCAGCCCCAGCATTTT
TRBJ2-7,once,.,TRBV29-1,CSVEKGYNLGGPYEQYF,TGCAGCGTTGAAAAAGGATACAACCTGGGGGGGCCCTACGAGCAGTACTTC
TRBJ2-6,.,.,TRBV27,CASSSDFSGANVLTF,TGTGCCAGCAGTTCGGACTTCTCTGGGGCCAACGTCCTGACTTTC
TRBJ2-6,once,.,TRBV7-9,CASSPWNSGANVLTF,TGTGCCAGCAGCCCTTGGAACTCTGGGGCCAACGTCCTGACTTTC
TRBJ2-7,once,TRBD1,TRBV6-1,CASTRDSRSYEQYF,TGTGCCAGCACTAGGGACAGCCGCTCCTACGAGCAGTACTTC
TRBJ1-1,once,TRBD1,TRBV19,CASKQSGTGSTEAFF,TGTGCCAGTAAGCAATCCGGGACAGGGAGTACTGAAGCTTTCTTT
TRBJ2-1,.,TRBD2,TRBV6-5,CASSWTSGGDREQFF,TGTGCCAGCAGCTGGACTAGCGGGGGGGATAGGGAGCAGTTCTTC
TRBJ2-5,.,.,TRBV10-3,CAISESSGGRETQYF,TGTGCCATCAGTGAGTCGTCCGGGGGGCGAGAGACCCAGTACTTC
TRBJ2-3,.,TRBD1,TRBV28,CASSLGQVTQYF,TGTGCCAGCAGTTTAGGACAGGTTACGCAGTATTTT
TRBJ2-5,.,.,TRBV6-1,CSSKGGETQYF,TGTTCTTCAAAGGGGGGAGAGACCCAGTACTTC
TRBJ1-2,.,.,TRBV20-1,CSAPSGYGYTF,TGCAGTGCCCCTTCCGGCTATGGCTACACCTTC
TRBJ2-1,.,.,TRBV7-8,CASSLVGGEQFF,TGTGCCAGCAGCTTAGTGGGCGGCGAGCAGTTCTTC
TRBJ1-1,.,.,TRBV10-3,CAISESRAEAFF,TGTGCCATCAGTGAGTCGCGGGCTGAAGCTTTCTTT
TRBJ1-2,.,TRBD1,TRBV30,CAWSWTSTGGGYTF,TGTGCCTGGAGTTGGACCTCGACAGGGGGCGGCTACACCTTC
TRBJ1-2,few,.,TRBV30,CASTDSRHYGYTF,TGTGCCTCCACGGACAGCCGCCACTATGGCTACACCTTC
TRBJ2-7,.,.,TRBV9,CASSVFPDSPYEQYF,TGTGCCAGCAGCGTATTCCCGGACAGTCCCTACGAGCAGTACTTC
TRBJ2-1,.,.,TRBV27,CASSLRQGGAEQFF,TGTGCCAGCAGTTTACGGCAGGGGGGGGCAGAGCAGTTCTTC
TRBJ2-3,.,TRBD1,TRBV11-3,CASSRGQVGDTQYF,TGTGCCAGCAGCAGGGGGCAAGTAGGAGATACGCAGTATTTT
TRBJ2-3,.,.,TRBV11-2,CASSGQGRGTQYF,TGTGCCAGCAGCGGGCAGGGGCGGGGTACGCAGTATTTT
TRBJ2-5,.,.,TRBV2,CASSEGWGYQETQYF,TGTGCCAGCAGTGAAGGATGGGGATACCAAGAGACCCAGTACTTC
TRBJ2-7,once,TRBD2,TRBV5-4,CASIAAGGPFSYEQYF,TGTGCCAGCATTGCAGCGGGGGGTCCTTTCTCCTACGAGCAGTACTTC